This TCR beta chain was recovered during a study of CXCR3-negative and CXCR3-positive naive CD8 T cells. Worth noting for this clonotype: Its specificity is not known.

5' RACE with UMI labels generated the TRB cDNA libraries. TCRdb reprocessed the 5' RACE reads, keeping one entry per CDR3 protein, no DNA. The table for this sample gives around 140,000 distinct CDR3 sequences. This CDR3 comprises 14 residues. Germline-derived CDR1 and CDR2 are SGHNT and YENEEA. Study-wide results and limits: Partly lower CXCR3 expression followed cryopreservation, and most assays relied on fresh PBMCs. High diversity, comparable across both naive subsets, contrasted with much lower diversity in memory CD8+ cells. CXCR3-negative naive cells had less hydrophobic TRB CDR3s than did CXCR3-positive naive cells.

The sequence came from a human donor in good health. Some clones in this sample may be carry-over from other donors' samples. This chain links TRBV11-3 with TRBJ2-7. Sequencing was carried out using naive CXCR3- CD8+ T cells from blood. Specified subset: CD45RO-CCR7+CD27+CD95- naive CD8+ T cells lacking CXCR3 (TNR3-). The CDR3 spells CASSLRGGPYEQYF.